The 18 T cell receptor beta chains presented below share a single source sample, sequenced in a study of chemoradiotherapy in HPV16-positive cancers. Profiled with immunoSEQ multiplex PCR; TCRdb holds only in-frame clones, not every one. The table has about 4,300 clones, roughly 80% seen once. Sampling was conducted from a patient who underwent chemoradiotherapy. The receptors were gathered from a human donor with HPV-associated anogenital cancer.

The CDR3 sequence is CASSYSRNTEAFF. CDR3 in DNA: TGTGCCAGCAGTTACAGCAGGAACACTGAAGCTTTCTTT. The chain links TRBV6-5 to TRBJ1-1, with D unresolved. The germline CDR1 and CDR2 sequences are MNHEY and SVGAGI. The CDR3 spans 13 residues. V was trimmed by 2 bases and J by 1 base, leaving 5 bases between them.

The gene calls are TRBV19 and TRBJ1-2; 9 positions agree with TRBD1. Per the germline V gene, CDR1 is LNHDA and CDR2 is SQIVND (reference sequence). Unmatched junction bases numbered 4, after V lost 7 bases and J lost 7 bases. The CDR3 is 12 amino acids. As DNA, the CDR3 is TGTGCCAGTACGGACAGGGGTGGTGGCTACACCTTC. Translation gives CASTDRGGGYTF.

The V and J genes are TRBV10-3 and TRBJ2-1; 8 bases map to TRBD1. CDR1 ENHRY and CDR2 SYGVKD come from the germline V gene. The V and J ends lost 0 bases and 7 bases, in that order; junction bases with no gene match: 8. CDR3 length: 16 amino acids. The CDR3 spells CAISESQGAGINEQFF. The CDR3 bases are TGTGCCATCAGTGAGTCGCAGGGGGCAGGGATAAATGAGCAGTTCTTC.

The chain uses TRBV7-2 and TRBJ1-3, with a tentative D call TRBD1 (6 bases). This CDR3 has 14 residues. Germline assignment: CDR1 SGHTA and CDR2 FQGNSA. The V end was cut by 6 bases, the J end by 2 bases, with 11 bases between. CDR3 DNA sequence: TGTGCCAGCAGTCCTCAGGGGACTGGAAACACCATATATTTT. This gives the protein CASSPQGTGNTIYF.

This clone was counted once. The rearrangement joins TRBV29-1 to TRBJ1-5; D unclear. The V gene lost 4 bases and the J gene lost 3 bases, with 10 bases spanning the gap. CDR3 length: 13 residues. The germline V gene encodes CDR1 SQVTM and CDR2 ANQGSEA. CDR3 loop: CSVGGQANQPQHF. The CDR3 DNA follows: TGCAGCGTTGGTGGGCAGGCCAATCAGCCCCAGCATTTT.

This clone was picked up a small number of times. This chain joins TRBV7-8 and TRBJ2-1; no definite D call. V was shortened by 1 base and J by 5 bases, with 9 bases between the two germline ends. Looked up from germline, CDR1 is SGHVS and CDR2 is FQNEAQ. CDR3 length: 14 amino acids. The CDR3 loop is CASSLGLINNEQFF. In DNA form, the CDR3 reads TGTGCCAGCAGCTTAGGACTGATAAACAATGAGCAGTTCTTC. The variable domain in full, with the rest retrieved from reference TRBV7-8 and TRBJ2-1, is GAGVSQSPRYKVAKRGQDVALRCDPISGHVSLFWYQQALGQGPEFLTYFQNEAQLDKSGLPSDRFFAERPEGSVSTLKIQRTQQEDSAVYLCASSLGLINNEQFFGPGTRLTVL.

The J gene is TRBJ2-7, the V gene TRBV5-5; 8 bases line up with TRBD2. CDR1 is SGHKS and CDR2 is YYEKEE in the germline V gene (reference sequence). Trimming took 4 bases from V and 2 from J; bases not matched to a gene: 8. The CDR3 covers 15 residues. CDR3: CASSPRVAGPYEQYF. The CDR3 DNA sequence: TGTGCCAGCAGCCCGCGGGTAGCGGGACCCTACGAGCAGTACTTC.

The sample holds a few counts of this clone. V and J are TRBV4-3 and TRBJ1-1; no clear D. The CDR3 sequence is 15 residues long. Germline CDR1 is LGHNA and CDR2 is YSLEER. V dropped 1 base and J dropped 0 bases, with 9 bases sitting between them. The CDR3 reads CASSQGRSMNTEAFF. CDR3 coding DNA: TGCGCCAGCAGCCAAGGGCGAAGCATGAACACTGAAGCTTTCTTT.

This rearrangement joins TRBV7-3 to TRBJ1-2; no reliable D call. The CDR3 is 15 amino acids. Deletions cut 6 bases from V and 4 bases from J, with 18 bases between. Germline V gives CDR1 SGHTA, CDR2 FQGTGA. CDR3 amino acids: CASSDLRRNIYGYTF. Here the CDR3 DNA reads TGTGCCAGCAGTGATCTTCGGCGGAATATCTATGGCTACACCTTC.

The chain employs TRBV4-3 and TRBJ2-3, with TRBD2 matching over 8 bases. The CDR3 sequence is 15 residues long. The germline V gene encodes CDR1 LGHNA and CDR2 YSLEER. V lost 4 bases to trimming and J lost 4 bases; unmatched junction nucleotides: 7. The chain's CDR3 is CASSRDPGGPDTQYF. The CDR3 coding sequence is TGCGCCAGCAGCCGAGATCCGGGGGGGCCAGATACGCAGTATTTT.

This clone has only one observation. A much more abundant neighbour one base away suggests this may be a read error. V gene TRBV7-9 combines with J gene TRBJ2-7; the D is unclear. Looked up from germline, CDR1 is SEHNR and CDR2 is FQNEAQ (reference sequence). The CDR3 spans 16 residues. CDR3 sequence reads: CVSSLEYQAAPYEQYF. The CDR3 nucleotides read TGTGTCAGCAGCTTAGAGTACCAGGCAGCACCTTACGAGCAGTACTTC.

The chain uses TRBV30 and TRBJ2-4; 8 nucleotides match TRBD1. Trimming removed 2 bases from V and 6 bases from J; junction bases left unmatched: 3. Germline loops: CDR1 GTSNPN, CDR2 SVGIG (reference sequence). The CDR3 runs to 13 residues. As DNA, the CDR3 is TGTGCCTGGAGTAGCAGGGGGCGAAACATTCAGTACTTC. The encoded protein is CAWSSRGRNIQYF.

The table lists this clone with a few counts. The same CDR3 arises from other DNA sequences in this sample as well. V is TRBV5-8 and J is TRBJ1-5; 7 nucleotides agree with TRBD1. Germline CDR1 reads SGHTS; CDR2 reads YDEGEE. The CDR3 sequence is 15 residues long. The V and J ends lost 4 bases and 0 bases, in that order; junction bases with no gene match: 4. The CDR3: CASSLQGYSNQPQHF. As DNA, the CDR3 is TGTGCCAGCAGCCTACAGGGGTATAGCAATCAGCCCCAGCATTTT.

CDR3: CANRARGYNTGELFF. Written as DNA, the CDR3 is TGTGCCAACAGGGCCCGGGGGTATAACACCGGGGAGCTGTTTTTT. V usage is TRBV6-5 and J usage is TRBJ2-2; D possibly matches TRBD1 or TRBD2 (6 bases each). Germline V gives CDR1 MNHEY, CDR2 SVGAGI. CDR3 size: 15 residues. Trimming shortened V by 10 bases and J by 2 bases, and 17 bases separated the two germline ends.

This rearrangement joins TRBV27 to TRBJ2-2; D remains ambiguous. The V end lost 1 base, the J end lost 5 bases, and 23 bases lay between the germline ends. The CDR3 loop spans 19 amino acids. Germline CDR1 MNHEY, CDR2 SMNVEV (reference sequence). CDR3: CASSLWGTGSKRRTGELFF. The CDR3 DNA sequence: TGTGCCAGCAGTTTATGGGGAACTGGGTCCAAACGAAGGACCGGGGAGCTGTTTTTT.

This chain links TRBV30 with TRBJ2-1; D gene ambiguous. The CDR3 runs to 11 residues. V lost 0 bases, J lost 7 bases, and 4 bases lay in between. CDR1 is GTSNPN, CDR2 SVGIG, per germline (reference sequence). The CDR3 sequence is CAWSVLNEQFF. The CDR3 DNA is TGTGCCTGGAGTGTACTTAATGAGCAGTTCTTC.

The chain's CDR3 is CASSLILGAGTGGVEQYF. Written as DNA, the CDR3 is TGCGCCAGCAGCCTCATCCTCGGAGCCGGGACAGGGGGGGTCGAGCAGTACTTC. The chain recombines TRBV4-1 with TRBJ2-7, with TRBD1 matching over 11 bases. Unmatched junction bases numbered 17, after V lost 4 bases and J lost 6 bases. Germline CDR1 and CDR2: MGHRA and YSYEKL. The CDR3 runs to 18 residues.

This clone was recorded only once. The chain uses TRBV5-1 and TRBJ2-6, with a tentative D call TRBD2 (6 bases). CDR3 size: 17 residues. Trimming cost V 5 bases and J 0 bases, with 15 bases left between them. Per germline, CDR1 SGHRS and CDR2 YFSETQ. In nucleotides, the CDR3 is TGCGCCAGCAGGTTTATGCTGGGGGGCTCTGGGGCCAACGTCCTGACTTTC. Its translation: CASRFMLGGSGANVLTF.